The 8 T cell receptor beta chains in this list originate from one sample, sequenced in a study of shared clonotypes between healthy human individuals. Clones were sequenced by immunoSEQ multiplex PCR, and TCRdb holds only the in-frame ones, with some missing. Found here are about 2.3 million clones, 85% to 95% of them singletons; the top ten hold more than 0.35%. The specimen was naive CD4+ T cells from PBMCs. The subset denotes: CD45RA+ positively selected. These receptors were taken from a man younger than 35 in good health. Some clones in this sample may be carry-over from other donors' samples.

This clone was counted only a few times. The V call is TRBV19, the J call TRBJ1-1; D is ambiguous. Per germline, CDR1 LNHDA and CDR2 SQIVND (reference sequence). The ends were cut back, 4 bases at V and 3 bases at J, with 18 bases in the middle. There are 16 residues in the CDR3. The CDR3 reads CASSTPYGSRDTEAFF. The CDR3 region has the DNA TGTGCCAGTAGTACCCCGTACGGGAGTAGGGACACTGAAGCTTTCTTT.

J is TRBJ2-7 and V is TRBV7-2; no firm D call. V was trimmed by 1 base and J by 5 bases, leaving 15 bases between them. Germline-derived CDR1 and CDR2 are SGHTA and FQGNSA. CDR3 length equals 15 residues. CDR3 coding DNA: TGTGCCAGCAGCTTAGGGCAGTACGGTCCCAACGAGCAGTACTTC. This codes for CASSLGQYGPNEQYF.

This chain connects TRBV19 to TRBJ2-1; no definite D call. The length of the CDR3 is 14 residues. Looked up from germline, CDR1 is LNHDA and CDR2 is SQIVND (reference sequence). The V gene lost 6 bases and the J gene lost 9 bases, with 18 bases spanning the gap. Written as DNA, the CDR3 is TGTGCCAGTAGGGTGGCGGTCCAAATGGGTGAGCAGTTCTTC. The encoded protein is CASRVAVQMGEQFF.

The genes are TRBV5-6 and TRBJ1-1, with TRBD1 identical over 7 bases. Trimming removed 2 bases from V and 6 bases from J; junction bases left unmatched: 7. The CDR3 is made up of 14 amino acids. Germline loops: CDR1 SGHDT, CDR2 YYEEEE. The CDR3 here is CASSFDRVVAEAFF. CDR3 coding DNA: TGTGCCAGCAGCTTTGACAGGGTGGTAGCTGAAGCTTTCTTT. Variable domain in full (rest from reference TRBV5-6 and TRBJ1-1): DAGVTQSPTHLIKTRGQQVTLRCSPKSGHDTVSWYQQALGQGPQFIFQYYEEEERQRGNFPDRFSGHQFPNYSSELNVNALLLGDSALYLCASSFDRVVAEAFFGQGTRLTVV.

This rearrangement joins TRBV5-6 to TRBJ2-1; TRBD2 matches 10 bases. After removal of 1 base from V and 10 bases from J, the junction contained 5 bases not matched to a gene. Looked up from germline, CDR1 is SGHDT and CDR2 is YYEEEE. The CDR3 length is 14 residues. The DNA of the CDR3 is TGTGCCAGCAGCTTGATGGAACTAGCGGGGGAGCAGTTCTTC. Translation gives CASSLMELAGEQFF.

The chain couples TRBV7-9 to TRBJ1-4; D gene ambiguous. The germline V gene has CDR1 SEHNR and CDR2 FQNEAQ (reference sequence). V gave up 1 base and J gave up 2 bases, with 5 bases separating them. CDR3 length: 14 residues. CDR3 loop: CASSLDTTNEKLFF. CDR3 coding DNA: TGTGCCAGCAGCTTAGATACGACTAATGAAAAACTGTTTTTT.

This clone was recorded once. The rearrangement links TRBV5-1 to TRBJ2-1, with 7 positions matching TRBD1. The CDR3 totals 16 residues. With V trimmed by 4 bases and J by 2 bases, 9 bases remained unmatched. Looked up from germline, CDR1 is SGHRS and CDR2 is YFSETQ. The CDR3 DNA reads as TGCGCCAGCAGCCTGCTTGGGCAGGGGGCCTACAATGAGCAGTTCTTC. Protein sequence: CASSLLGQGAYNEQFF. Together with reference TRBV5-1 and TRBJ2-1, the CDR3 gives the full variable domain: KAGVTQTPRYLIKTRGQQVTLSCSPISGHRSVSWYQQTPGQGLQFLFEYFSETQRNKGNFPGRFSGRQFSNSRSEMNVSTLELGDSALYLCASSLLGQGAYNEQFFGPGTRLTVL.

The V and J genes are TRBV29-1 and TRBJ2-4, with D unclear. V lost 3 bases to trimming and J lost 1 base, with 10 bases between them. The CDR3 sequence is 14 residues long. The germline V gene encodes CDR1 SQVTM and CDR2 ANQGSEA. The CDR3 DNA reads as TGCAGCGTTGACGACGGCCTCGCCAAAAACATTCAGTACTTC. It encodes CSVDDGLAKNIQYF.